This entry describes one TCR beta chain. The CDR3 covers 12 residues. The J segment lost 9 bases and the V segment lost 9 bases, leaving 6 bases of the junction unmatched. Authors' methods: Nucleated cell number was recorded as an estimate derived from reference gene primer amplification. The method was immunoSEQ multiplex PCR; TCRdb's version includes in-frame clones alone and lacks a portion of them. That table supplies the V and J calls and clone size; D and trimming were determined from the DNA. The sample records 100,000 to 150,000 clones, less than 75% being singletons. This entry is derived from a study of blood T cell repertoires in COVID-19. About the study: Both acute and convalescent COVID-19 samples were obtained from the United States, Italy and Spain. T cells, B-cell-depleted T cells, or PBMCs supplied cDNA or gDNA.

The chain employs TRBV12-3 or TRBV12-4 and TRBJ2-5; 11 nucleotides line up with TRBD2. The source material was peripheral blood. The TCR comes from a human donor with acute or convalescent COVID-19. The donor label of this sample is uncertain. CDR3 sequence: CASRLAGRSQYF. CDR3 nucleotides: TGTGCCAGTCGACTAGCGGGGAGGTCCCAGTACTTC.